The T cell receptor beta chain described here comes from a study of blood T cell repertoires in COVID-19. About the research overall: There were acute and convalescent COVID-19 samples, and they came from the United States, Italy and Spain. PBMCs, B-cell-depleted T cells, or T cells provided the cDNA or gDNA that made up the material.

The participants were between roughly 18 and 90 years old and came from 20 to 30 US areas. Grouping used clinical history reported by participants in a survey and questionnaire. Trimming cost V 8 bases and J 0 bases; bases outside gene matches: 5. Germline V CDR1 and CDR2: SQVTM, ANQGSEA. This CDR3 contains 13 residues. Some clones are missing from TCRdb's copy, which holds only in-frame ones; the method was immunoSEQ multiplex PCR. The table records roughly 340,000 clones, over 75% of them present only once. The clonotype originates from a man in his forties in a cohort exposed to, infected with or recovered from COVID-19 (not recorded which). The sample was PBMCs or T cells enriched from blood (not recorded which). This chain uses TRBV29-1 with TRBJ2-3; 7 bases fit TRBD2. CDR3 loop: CSFLAGSTDTQYF. The CDR3 DNA reads as TGCAGCTTCTTAGCGGGTAGCACAGATACGCAGTATTTT.